Below, 14 T cell receptor beta chains from the same sample are listed, as sequenced in a study of T cells in Graves' hyperthyroidism and ophthalmopathy. The TCR beta CDR3 regions underwent amplification using RNA transcripts as the source. HTBI primers were employed in a first-round RT-PCR of the TCR CDR3. TCRdb re-called the multiplex PCR reads through MiXCR, storing one row per CDR3 protein. The table includes under 350,000 distinct CDR3 sequences, 10% to 15% detected once. Sequencing was done on a sample of blood. These receptors came from a woman between 25 and 40 years old with Graves' hyperthyroidism that later progressed to Graves' ophthalmopathy.

About this clonotype: A much larger clone differs from this one at a single base, so this may be a read error. V is TRBV7-9 and J is TRBJ2-3; 7 bases agree with TRBD1. The ends lost 1 base at V and 4 bases at J; junction bases unmatched: 5. This CDR3 has 15 amino acids. Looked up from germline, CDR1 is SEHNR and CDR2 is FQNEAQ (reference sequence). As DNA, the CDR3 is TGTGCCAGCAGCTTAGTCGAGGGGGCCGCAGATACGCAGTATTTT. Translation gives CASSLVEGAADTQYF.

The table lists this clonotype with many counts. This sequence joins TRBV20-1 and TRBJ2-2, with 11 bases lining up with TRBD1. The ends lost 4 bases at V and 4 bases at J; junction bases unmatched: 11. The CDR3 length is 17 residues. Germline-derived CDR1 and CDR2 are DFQATT and SNEGSKA (reference sequence). CDR3 loop: CSATGQGVALPTGELFF. DNA for the CDR3: TGCAGTGCTACGGGACAGGGGGTGGCCCTCCCCACCGGGGAGCTGTTTTTT.

This clonotype was picked up a small number of times. Sequence at one end of the junction differs from germline and may be a read error. This chain links TRBV9 with TRBJ1-5; D uncertain. Germline CDR1 is SGDLS and CDR2 is YYNGEE. The CDR3 has 15 amino acids. In DNA, the CDR3 is TGTACCAGCAGCGCCCTCCCCGATAGCAATCAGCCCCAGCATTTT. Protein product: CTSSALPDSNQPQHF.

This chain uses TRBV6-5 with TRBJ2-6; D unresolved. CDR1 and CDR2 from the germline V gene are MNHEY and SVGAGI. The V and J ends lost 4 bases and 12 bases respectively, with 4 bases between them. The CDR3 runs to 10 residues. The CDR3 nucleotides are TGTGCCAGCAGTTTGGGCGTCCTGACTTTC. It is translated as CASSLGVLTF.

This clonotype appeared a few times. The chain joins TRBV19 to TRBJ1-1; no definite D call. Germline CDR1 and CDR2: LNHDA and SQIVND (reference sequence). The germline V and J ends were trimmed by 7 bases and 0 bases, with 15 bases remaining between them. The CDR3 contains 15 residues. The DNA for the CDR3 is TGTGCCAGTACCAGTGCAGCGTCGGTGAACACTGAAGCTTTCTTT. Translation gives CASTSAASVNTEAFF.

The chain employs TRBV2 and TRBJ2-1; D assignment may be TRBD1 or TRBD2 (5 bases each). The CDR3 is 14 amino acids. Per germline, CDR1 SNHLY and CDR2 FYNNEI. V dropped 5 bases and J dropped 6 bases, with 14 bases sitting between them. In DNA form, the CDR3 reads TGTGCCAGCAGTCCTCTGAGAGGGACCAATGAGCAGTTCTTC. Translating it yields CASSPLRGTNEQFF.

This clonotype was recorded many times. J is TRBJ1-4 and V is TRBV5-1; tentatively, D is TRBD1 (5 bases). Germline CDR1 reads SGHRS; CDR2 reads YFSETQ. CDR3 length: 15 residues. Deletions cut 6 bases from V and 6 bases from J, with 18 bases between. The CDR3 coding sequence is TGCGCCAGCACAATTTCAGGGCACGGAGATGAAAAACTGTTTTTT. It encodes CASTISGHGDEKLFF.

This clonotype occurred a few times. The V gene is TRBV27, the J gene TRBJ2-3, with D perhaps matching TRBD1 or TRBD2 (6 bases each). Germline CDR1 is MNHEY and CDR2 is SMNVEV (reference sequence). This CDR3 comprises 18 residues. V shed 2 bases and J shed 3 bases, with 21 bases lying between them. DNA for the CDR3: TGTGCCAGCAGTTTACCCGTGGGCAGGGGAGGTGTTACAGATACGCAGTATTTT. Amino acids: CASSLPVGRGGVTDTQYF.

The gene calls are TRBV6-6 and TRBJ2-4; 12 bases agree with TRBD2. CDR1 and CDR2 (germline): MNHNY, SVGAGI (reference sequence). V shed 1 base, J shed 12 bases, and the junction held 10 bases outside the gene matches. CDR3 size: 16 residues. The CDR3 is CASSYLRPGLAGPQYF. DNA for the CDR3: TGTGCCAGCAGTTACTTGCGGCCGGGACTAGCGGGCCCTCAGTACTTC.

There are many counts of this clonotype. The chain employs TRBV30 and TRBJ2-5; D is unresolved. Per germline, CDR1 GTSNPN and CDR2 SVGIG (reference sequence). This CDR3 has 12 amino acids. The V gene lost 1 base and the J gene lost 9 bases, with 12 bases spanning the gap. CDR3 in DNA: TGTGCCTGGAGTGGCCTTTTAGACCCCCAGTACTTC. Its protein product is CAWSGLLDPQYF.

This clonotype was picked up many times. The V call is TRBV28, the J call TRBJ2-7; TRBD1 matches 7 bases. Germline V gene sequence: CDR1 MDHEN, CDR2 SYDVKM. The CDR3 runs to 16 residues. V was clipped by 5 bases and J by 0 bases; unmatched bases: 10. The CDR3 DNA reads TGTGCCAGCAGTCCCTACAGACAGGGACCCTCCTACGAGCAGTACTTC. Translated, it gives CASSPYRQGPSYEQYF.

This clonotype was counted at least ten times. V usage is TRBV27 and J usage is TRBJ2-7; D perhaps matches TRBD2 (6 bases). The CDR3 length is 14 residues. The germline V and J ends were trimmed by 2 bases and 6 bases, with 14 bases remaining between them. Germline CDR1 reads MNHEY; CDR2 reads SMNVEV (reference sequence). This CDR3 is CASSLGGERGEQYF. Here the CDR3 DNA reads TGTGCCAGCAGTTTAGGAGGGGAAAGGGGCGAGCAGTACTTC.

This clonotype was recorded at least ten times. The CDR3 loop reads CASNDVVLAGVYEQYF. The DNA of the CDR3 is TGTGCCAGCAACGATGTCGTCCTAGCGGGAGTCTACGAGCAGTACTTC. J is TRBJ2-7 and V is TRBV2; 10 positions match TRBD2. V gave up 7 bases and J gave up 3 bases; unmatched junction bases: 12. Germline CDR1 reads SNHLY; CDR2 reads FYNNEI. The CDR3 covers 16 residues. The whole variable domain, filled in from reference TRBV2 and TRBJ2-7, reads EPEVTQTPSHQVTQMGQEVILRCVPISNHLYFYWYRQILGQKVEFLVSFYNNEISEKSEIFDDQFSVERPDGSNFTLKIRSTKLEDSAMYFCASNDVVLAGVYEQYFGPGTRLTVT.

The chain uses TRBV30 and TRBJ1-2; D might be TRBD1 (6 bases). V gave up 0 bases and J gave up 6 bases, with 11 bases separating them. The CDR3 is 13 amino acids. Germline V lookup: CDR1 GTSNPN, CDR2 SVGIG (reference sequence). This CDR3 reads CAWSVGAGDGYTF. CDR3 DNA sequence: TGTGCCTGGAGTGTAGGGGCAGGGGATGGCTACACCTTC.